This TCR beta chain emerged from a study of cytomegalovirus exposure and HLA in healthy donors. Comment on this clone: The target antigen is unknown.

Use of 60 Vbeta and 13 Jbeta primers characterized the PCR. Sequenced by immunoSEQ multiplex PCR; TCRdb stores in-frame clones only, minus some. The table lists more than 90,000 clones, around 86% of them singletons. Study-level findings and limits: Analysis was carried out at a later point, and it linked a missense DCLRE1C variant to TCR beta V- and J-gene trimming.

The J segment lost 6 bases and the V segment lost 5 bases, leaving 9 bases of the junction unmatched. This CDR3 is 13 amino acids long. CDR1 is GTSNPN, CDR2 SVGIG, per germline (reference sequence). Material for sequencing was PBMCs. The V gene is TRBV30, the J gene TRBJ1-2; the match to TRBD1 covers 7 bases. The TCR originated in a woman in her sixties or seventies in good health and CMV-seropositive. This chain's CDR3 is CAWGFGTVDGYTF. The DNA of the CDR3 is TGTGCCTGGGGCTTCGGGACAGTGGATGGCTACACCTTC. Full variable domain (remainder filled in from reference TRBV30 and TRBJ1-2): SQTIHQWPATLVQPVGSPLSLECTVEGTSNPNLYWYRQAAGRGLQLLFYSVGIGQISSEVPQNLSASRPQDRQFILSSKKLLLSDSGFYLCAWGFGTVDGYTFGSGTRLTVV.